This T cell receptor (beta chain) was sequenced for a study of shared clonotypes between healthy human individuals. The study's findings and limits: The four-donor shared clonotypes exceeded non-shared clonotypes in generation probability, with non-shared ones scoring lower. Represented diversity, genetic and exposure-history alike, was limited by few donors.

Trimming cost V 4 bases and J 1 base, with 18 bases left between them. Germline loops: CDR1 SGHNT, CDR2 YYREEE (reference sequence). There are 16 residues in the CDR3. As regards this clone: As yet, its antigen is unknown.

Authors' analysis steps: For the immunoSEQ data, sequences were junction-only without quality scores, so filtering differed. Data came from immunoSEQ multiplex PCR; TCRdb stores just in-frame clones and leaves some out. The V and J calls and the clone size are those of that table, but D and trimming were determined from the DNA. The repertoire holds about 360,000 clones, with less than 75% as singletons. The sample taken for sequencing was memory CD4+ T cells sorted from blood. Subset reported: CD45RA-negative fraction. The clonotype was recovered from a young man in good health. The chain recombines TRBV5-4 with TRBJ2-7; tentative D call: TRBD1 (5 bases). CDR3 loop: CASSTKDSWGSYEQYF. The DNA of the CDR3 is TGTGCCAGCAGCACTAAAGACAGTTGGGGTTCCTACGAGCAGTACTTC.